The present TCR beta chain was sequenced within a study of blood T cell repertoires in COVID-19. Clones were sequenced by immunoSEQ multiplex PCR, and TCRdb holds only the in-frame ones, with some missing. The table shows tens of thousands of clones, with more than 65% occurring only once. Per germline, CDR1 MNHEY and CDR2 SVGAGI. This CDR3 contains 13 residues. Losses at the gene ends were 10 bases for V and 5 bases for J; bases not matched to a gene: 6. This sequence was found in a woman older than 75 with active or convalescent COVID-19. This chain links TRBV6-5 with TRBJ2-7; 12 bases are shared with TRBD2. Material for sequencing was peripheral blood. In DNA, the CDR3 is TGTGCCACCAGGACTAGCGGGGTCGACGAGCAGTACTTC. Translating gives CATRTSGVDEQYF.